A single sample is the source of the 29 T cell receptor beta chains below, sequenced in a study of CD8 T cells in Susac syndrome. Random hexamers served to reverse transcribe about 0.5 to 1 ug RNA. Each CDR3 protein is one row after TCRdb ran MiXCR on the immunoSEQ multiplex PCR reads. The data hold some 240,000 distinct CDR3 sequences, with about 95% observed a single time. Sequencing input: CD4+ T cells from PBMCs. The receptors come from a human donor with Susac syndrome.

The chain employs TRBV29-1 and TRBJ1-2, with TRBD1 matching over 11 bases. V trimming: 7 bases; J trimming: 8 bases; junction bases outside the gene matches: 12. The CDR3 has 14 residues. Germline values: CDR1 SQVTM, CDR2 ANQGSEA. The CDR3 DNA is TGCAGCGCAGAGGGCGGACAGGGGGCACACGGCTACACCTTC. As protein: CSAEGGQGAHGYTF.

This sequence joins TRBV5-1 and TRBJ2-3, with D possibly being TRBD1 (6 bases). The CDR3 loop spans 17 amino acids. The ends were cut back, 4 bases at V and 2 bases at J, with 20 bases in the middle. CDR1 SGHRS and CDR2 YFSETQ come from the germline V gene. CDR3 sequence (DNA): TGCGCCAGCAGCGTACAGGGCCCATTACGTCTCACAGATACGCAGTATTTT. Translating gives CASSVQGPLRLTDTQYF.

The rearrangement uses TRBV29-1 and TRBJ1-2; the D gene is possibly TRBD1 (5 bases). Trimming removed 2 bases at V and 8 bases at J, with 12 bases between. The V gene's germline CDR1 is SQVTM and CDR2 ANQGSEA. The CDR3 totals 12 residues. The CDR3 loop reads CSVESGGGGYTF. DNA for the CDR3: TGCAGCGTTGAATCGGGGGGAGGGGGCTACACCTTC. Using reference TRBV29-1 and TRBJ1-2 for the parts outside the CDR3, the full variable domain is SAVISQKPSRDICQRGTSLTIQCQVDSQVTMMFWYRQQPGQSLTLIATANQGSEATYESGFVIDKFPISRPNLTFSTLTVSNMSPEDSSIYLCSVESGGGGYTFGSGTRLTVV.

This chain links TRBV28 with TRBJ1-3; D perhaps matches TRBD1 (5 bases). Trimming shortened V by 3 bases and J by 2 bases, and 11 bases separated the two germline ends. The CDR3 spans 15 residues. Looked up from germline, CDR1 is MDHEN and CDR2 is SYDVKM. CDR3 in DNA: TGTGCCAGCAGTTTCCGCGACAGTACTGGAAACACCATATATTTT. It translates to CASSFRDSTGNTIYF.

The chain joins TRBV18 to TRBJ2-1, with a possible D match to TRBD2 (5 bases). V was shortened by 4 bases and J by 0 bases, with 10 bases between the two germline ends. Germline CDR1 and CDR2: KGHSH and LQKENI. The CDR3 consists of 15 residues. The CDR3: CASSLAPTSYNEQFF. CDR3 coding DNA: TGTGCCAGCTCACTAGCGCCCACCTCCTACAATGAGCAGTTCTTC.

CDR3 loop: CASSLLAYEQYF. CDR3 nucleotide sequence: TGTGCCAGCAGTTTACTGGCGTACGAGCAGTACTTC. This chain connects TRBV12-3 or TRBV12-4 to TRBJ2-7; D unclear. The CDR3 loop spans 12 amino acids. The V and J ends lost 2 bases and 4 bases respectively, with 6 bases between them.

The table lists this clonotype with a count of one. This CDR3 is CSAGPGVDIQYF. CDR3 DNA: TGCAGTGCAGGACCGGGGGTGGACATTCAGTACTTC. This rearrangement joins TRBV20-1 to TRBJ2-4; a possible D gene is TRBD2 (6 bases). The CDR3 spans 12 residues. CDR1 DFQATT and CDR2 SNEGSKA come from the germline V gene (reference sequence). V lost 6 bases and J lost 8, with 14 bases in between.

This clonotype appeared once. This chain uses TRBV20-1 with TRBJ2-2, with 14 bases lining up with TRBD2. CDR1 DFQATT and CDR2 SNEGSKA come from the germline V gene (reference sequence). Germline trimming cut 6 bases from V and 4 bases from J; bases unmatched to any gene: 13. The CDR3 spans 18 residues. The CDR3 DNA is TGCAGTGCCCAGACTAGCGGGAGGGCCGATGGTGGCACCGGGGAGCTGTTTTTT. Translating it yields CSAQTSGRADGGTGELFF.

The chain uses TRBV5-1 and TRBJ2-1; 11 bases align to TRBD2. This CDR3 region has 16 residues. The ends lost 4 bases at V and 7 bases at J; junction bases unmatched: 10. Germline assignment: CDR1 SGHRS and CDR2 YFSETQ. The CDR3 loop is CASSPLSGRAGNEQFF. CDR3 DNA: TGCGCCAGCAGCCCGCTTAGCGGGAGGGCCGGTAATGAGCAGTTCTTC.

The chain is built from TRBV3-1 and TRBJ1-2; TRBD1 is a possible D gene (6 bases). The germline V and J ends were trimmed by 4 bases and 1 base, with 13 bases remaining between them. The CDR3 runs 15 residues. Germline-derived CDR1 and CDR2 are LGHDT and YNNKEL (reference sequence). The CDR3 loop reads CASSLKDSLNYGYTF. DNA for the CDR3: TGTGCCAGCAGCCTCAAGGACAGCCTTAACTATGGCTACACCTTC.

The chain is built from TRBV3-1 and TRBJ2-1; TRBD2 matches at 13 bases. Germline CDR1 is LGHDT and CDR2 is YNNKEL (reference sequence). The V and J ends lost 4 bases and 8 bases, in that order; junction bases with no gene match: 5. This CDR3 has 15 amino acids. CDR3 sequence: CASSLGTSGMDEQFF. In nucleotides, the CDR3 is TGTGCCAGCAGCCTCGGGACTAGCGGGATGGATGAGCAGTTCTTC.

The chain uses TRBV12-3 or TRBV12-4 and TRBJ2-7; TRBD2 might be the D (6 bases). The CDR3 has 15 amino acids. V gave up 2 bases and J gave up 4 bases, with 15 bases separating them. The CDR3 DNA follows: TGTGCCAGCAGTTTAAGGAGGGAGAGGTTTTACGAGCAGTACTTC. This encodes CASSLRRERFYEQYF.

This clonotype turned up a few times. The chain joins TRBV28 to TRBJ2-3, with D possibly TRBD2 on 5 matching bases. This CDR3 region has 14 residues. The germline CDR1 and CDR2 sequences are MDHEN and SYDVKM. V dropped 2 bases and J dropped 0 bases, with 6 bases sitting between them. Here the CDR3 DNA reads TGTGCCAGCAGTTTACGGACTAGCACAGATACGCAGTATTTT. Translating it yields CASSLRTSTDTQYF.

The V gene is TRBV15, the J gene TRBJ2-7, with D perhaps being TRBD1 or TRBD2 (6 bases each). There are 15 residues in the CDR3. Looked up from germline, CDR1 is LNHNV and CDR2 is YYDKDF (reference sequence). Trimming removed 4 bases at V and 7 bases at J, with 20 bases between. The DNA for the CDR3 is TGTGCCACCAGCACCCCCCGGGGGCAACACGCGGAGCAGTACTTC. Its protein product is CATSTPRGQHAEQYF.

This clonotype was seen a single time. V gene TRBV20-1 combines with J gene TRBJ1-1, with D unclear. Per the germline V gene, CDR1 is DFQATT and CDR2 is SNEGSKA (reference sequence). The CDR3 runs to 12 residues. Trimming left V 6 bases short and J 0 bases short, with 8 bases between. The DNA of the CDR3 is TGCAGTGCGCCCTTCATGAACACTGAAGCTTTCTTT. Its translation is CSAPFMNTEAFF.

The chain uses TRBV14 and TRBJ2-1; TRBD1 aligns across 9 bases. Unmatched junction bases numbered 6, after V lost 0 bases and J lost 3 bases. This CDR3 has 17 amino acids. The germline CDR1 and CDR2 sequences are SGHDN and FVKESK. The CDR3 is CASSQDPGQGYYNEQFF. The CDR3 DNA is TGTGCCAGCAGCCAAGACCCGGGACAGGGTTACTACAATGAGCAGTTCTTC.

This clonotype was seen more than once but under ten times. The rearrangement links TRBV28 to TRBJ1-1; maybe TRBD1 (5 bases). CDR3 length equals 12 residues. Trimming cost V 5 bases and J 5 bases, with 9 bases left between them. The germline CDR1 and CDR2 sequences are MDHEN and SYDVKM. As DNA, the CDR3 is TGTGCCAGCAGTCGACAGTATACTGAAGCTTTCTTT. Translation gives CASSRQYTEAFF.

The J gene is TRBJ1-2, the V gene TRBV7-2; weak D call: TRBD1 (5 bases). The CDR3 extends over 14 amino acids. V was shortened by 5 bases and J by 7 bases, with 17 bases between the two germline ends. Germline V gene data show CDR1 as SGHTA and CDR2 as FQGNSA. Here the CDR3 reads CASSRGSGLGGYTF. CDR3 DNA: TGTGCCAGCAGCCGAGGGTCGGGGCTGGGTGGCTACACCTTC.

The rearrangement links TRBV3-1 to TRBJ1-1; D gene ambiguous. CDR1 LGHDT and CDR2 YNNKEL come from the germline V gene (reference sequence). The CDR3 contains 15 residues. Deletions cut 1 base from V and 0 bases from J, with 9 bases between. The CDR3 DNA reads TGTGCCAGCAGCCAAGTTGGGCGGATGAACACTGAAGCTTTCTTT. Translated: CASSQVGRMNTEAFF.

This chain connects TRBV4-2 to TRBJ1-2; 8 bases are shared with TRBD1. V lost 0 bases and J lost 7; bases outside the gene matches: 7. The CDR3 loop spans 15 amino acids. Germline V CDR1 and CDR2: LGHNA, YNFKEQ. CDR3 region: CASSQDWTGSGGYTF. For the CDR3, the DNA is TGTGCCAGCAGCCAAGATTGGACAGGGAGCGGTGGCTACACCTTC.

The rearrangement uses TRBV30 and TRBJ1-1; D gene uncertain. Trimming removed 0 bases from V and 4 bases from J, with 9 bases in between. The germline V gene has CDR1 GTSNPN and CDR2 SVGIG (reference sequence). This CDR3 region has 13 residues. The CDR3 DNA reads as TGTGCCTGGAGTGTCGGTGATGGCACTGAAGCTTTCTTT. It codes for CAWSVGDGTEAFF.

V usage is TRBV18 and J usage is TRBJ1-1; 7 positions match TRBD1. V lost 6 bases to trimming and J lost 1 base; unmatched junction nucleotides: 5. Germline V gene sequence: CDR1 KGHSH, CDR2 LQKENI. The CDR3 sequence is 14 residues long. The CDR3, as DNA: TGTGCCAGCTCCCCCCAGGGGGGGAACACTGAAGCTTTCTTT. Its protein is CASSPQGGNTEAFF.

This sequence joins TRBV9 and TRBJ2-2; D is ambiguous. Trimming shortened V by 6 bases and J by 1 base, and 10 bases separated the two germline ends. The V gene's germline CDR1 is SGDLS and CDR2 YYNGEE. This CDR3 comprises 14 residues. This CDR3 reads CASTRRGNTGELFF. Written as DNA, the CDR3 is TGTGCCAGCACTCGCCGAGGGAACACCGGGGAGCTGTTTTTT.

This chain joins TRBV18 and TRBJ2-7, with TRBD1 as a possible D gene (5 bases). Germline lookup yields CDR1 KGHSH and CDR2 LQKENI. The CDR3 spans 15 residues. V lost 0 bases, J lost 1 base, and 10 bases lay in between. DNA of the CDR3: TGTGCCAGCTCACCACCGTCCAGGGATTCCTACGAGCAGTACTTC. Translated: CASSPPSRDSYEQYF.

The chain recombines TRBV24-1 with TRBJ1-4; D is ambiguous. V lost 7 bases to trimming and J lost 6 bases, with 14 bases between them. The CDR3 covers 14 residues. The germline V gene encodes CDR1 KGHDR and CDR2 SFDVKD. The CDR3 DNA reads TGTGCCACCAGCTCTGGAGACCTAGATGAAAAACTGTTTTTT. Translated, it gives CATSSGDLDEKLFF.

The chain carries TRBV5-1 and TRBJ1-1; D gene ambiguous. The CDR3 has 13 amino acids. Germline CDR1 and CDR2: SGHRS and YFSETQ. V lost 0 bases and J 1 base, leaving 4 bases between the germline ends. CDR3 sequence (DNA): TGCGCCAGCAGCTTGGCCGAGAACACTGAAGCTTTCTTT. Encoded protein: CASSLAENTEAFF.

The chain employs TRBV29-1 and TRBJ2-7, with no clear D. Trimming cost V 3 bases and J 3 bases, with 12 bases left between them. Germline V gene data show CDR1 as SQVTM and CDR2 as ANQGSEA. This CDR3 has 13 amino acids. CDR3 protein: CSVEVSPNYEQYF. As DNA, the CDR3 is TGCAGCGTTGAGGTCTCGCCCAACTACGAGCAGTACTTC.

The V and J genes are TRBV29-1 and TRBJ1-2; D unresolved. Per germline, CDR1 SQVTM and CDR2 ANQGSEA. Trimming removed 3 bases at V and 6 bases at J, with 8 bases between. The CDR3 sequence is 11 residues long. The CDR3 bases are TGCAGCGTTGACAGGACCGATGGCTACACCTTC. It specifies CSVDRTDGYTF.

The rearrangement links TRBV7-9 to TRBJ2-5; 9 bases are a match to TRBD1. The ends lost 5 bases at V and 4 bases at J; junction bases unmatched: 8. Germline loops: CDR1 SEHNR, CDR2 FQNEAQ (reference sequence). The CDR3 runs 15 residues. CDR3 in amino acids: CASSRLGQGSETQYF. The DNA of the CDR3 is TGTGCCAGCAGCCGTCTTGGACAGGGGTCAGAGACCCAGTACTTC.